These T cell receptor beta chains were read from a single sample in a study of long-term antiretroviral therapy in people with HIV. Some clones are missing from TCRdb's copy, which holds only in-frame ones; the method was immunoSEQ multiplex PCR. The data hold roughly 20,000 clones, with approximately 86% observed a single time. Sequencing was performed on unsorted PBMCs, taken 0.5 years after starting antiretroviral therapy. The receptors come from a man aged 35 to 55 with HIV. CDR3s leave out the opening cysteine and the closing phenylalanine or tryptophan.

v_gene: TRBV29-1; CDR3aa: SVFVSPEAF
v_gene: TRBV7-9; CDR3aa: ASRGAGVVDTQY
v_gene: TRBV29-1; CDR3aa: SVGLGNSGNTIY
v_gene: TRBV21-1; CDR3aa: ASSKRRRMPQGYGYT
v_gene: TRBV9; CDR3aa: ASSPPGDSNQPQH
v_gene: TRBV7-9; CDR3aa: ASSSRPSGTRDEQF
v_gene: TRBV6-1; CDR3aa: ASSEGSGGQDEQF
v_gene: TRBV9; CDR3aa: ASSEGKTQY
v_gene: TRBV5-5; CDR3aa: ASSLAGSNQPQH
v_gene: TRBV7-8; CDR3aa: ASSLVQQPQH
v_gene: TRBV9; CDR3aa: ASSPRGDTKGSYT
v_gene: TRBV27; CDR3aa: ASSLGQSYEQY
v_gene: TRBV7-2; CDR3aa: ASSLGQVGSPLH
v_gene: TRBV9; CDR3aa: ASTPRGFSTDTQY